These T cell receptor beta chains were read from a single sample in a study of long-term antiretroviral therapy in people with HIV. Data came from immunoSEQ multiplex PCR; TCRdb stores just in-frame clones and leaves some out. The sample lists approximately 35,000 clones, more than 95% seen once, with about 2.9% in the top ten. The starting material was unsorted PBMCs, obtained 6.9 years after starting antiretroviral therapy. The receptors come from a man between 25 and 39 years old with HIV. Each CDR3 is given with its conserved first and last residue. The D gene is left open where the match is weak. Some rows mark clone size as missing; the rest say once, few, many or name a class of expanded clone.

size: -
V: TRBV7-9
J: TRBJ2-7
D: TRBD1
DNA: TGTGCCAGCAGCTTAGCGGGACAGGGGTCCGGAGTCTACGAGCAGTACTTC
CDR3: CASSLAGQGSGVYEQYF

size: -
V: TRBV5-1
J: TRBJ1-1
D: -
DNA: TGCGCCAGCAGCTTGGTATTAGGCACTGAAGCTTTCTTT
CDR3: CASSLVLGTEAFF

size: -
V: TRBV10-3
J: TRBJ2-1
D: TRBD2
DNA: TGTGCCATCAGTACTAGCGGGGTTTACAATGAGCAGTTCTTC
CDR3: CAISTSGVYNEQFF

size: -
V: TRBV6-6
J: TRBJ2-1
D: TRBD1
DNA: TGTGCCAGCAGTTACCGGGACAGCCCCAATGAGCAGTTCTTC
CDR3: CASSYRDSPNEQFF

size: once
V: TRBV7-3
J: TRBJ1-1
D: TRBD1
DNA: TGTGCCAGCAGCGTCGACAGGGTGGGTGAAGCTTTCTTT
CDR3: CASSVDRVGEAFF

size: -
V: TRBV6-1
J: TRBJ1-5
D: -
DNA: TGTGCCAGCAGTGGGAACGCGGATCAGCCCCAGCATTTT
CDR3: CASSGNADQPQHF

size: -
V: TRBV5-6
J: TRBJ2-7
D: -
DNA: TGTGCCAGCAGCTTCCGCTCCTACGAGCAGTACTTC
CDR3: CASSFRSYEQYF

size: few
V: TRBV4-1
J: TRBJ2-7
D: TRBD2
DNA: TGCGCCAGCAGCCAAGTAATGGTAGCGGGGTACTACGAGCAGTACTTC
CDR3: CASSQVMVAGYYEQYF

size: -
V: TRBV5-6
J: TRBJ2-3
D: TRBD2
DNA: TGTGCCAGCAGCTTTTCCCCCGGACTAGCGGGACCCACAGATACGCAGTATTTT
CDR3: CASSFSPGLAGPTDTQYF

size: -
V: TRBV6-6
J: TRBJ2-7
D: TRBD2
DNA: TGTGCCAGCTATCCCCGGGGAGGGAACTACGAGCAGTACTTC
CDR3: CASYPRGGNYEQYF

size: -
V: TRBV7-9
J: TRBJ2-6
D: TRBD2
DNA: TGTGCCAGCAGCTTAGAGCGGGGGAGAGGCTCTGGGGCCAACGTCCTGACTTTC
CDR3: CASSLERGRGSGANVLTF

size: -
V: TRBV6-6
J: TRBJ1-2
D: -
DNA: TGTGCCAGCAGTCCTTCTTCCGGGGTGGCTTATGGCTACACCTTC
CDR3: CASSPSSGVAYGYTF

size: -
V: TRBV19
J: TRBJ2-7
D: -
DNA: TGTGCCAGTAGTATAGGCCGTTCCTACGAGCAGTACTTC
CDR3: CASSIGRSYEQYF

size: -
V: TRBV19
J: TRBJ2-7
D: TRBD2
DNA: TGTGCCAGTGCCATTGGCGGGGGGAACTCCTACGAGCAGTACTTC
CDR3: CASAIGGGNSYEQYF

size: -
V: TRBV5-4
J: TRBJ2-5
D: TRBD2
DNA: TGTGCCAGTTCCGGGAGGGGGTGGGAGACCCAGTACTTC
CDR3: CASSGRGWETQYF

size: once
V: TRBV7-2
J: TRBJ1-4
D: -
DNA: TGTGCCAGCAGCTTAGACAGCATTCCTACAACTAATGAAAAACTGTTTTTT
CDR3: CASSLDSIPTTNEKLFF

size: -
V: TRBV10-3
J: TRBJ2-5
D: -
DNA: TGTGCCATCAGTGCTTTACCTTCAGAGACCCAGTACTTC
CDR3: CAISALPSETQYF

size: -
V: TRBV6-1
J: TRBJ2-7
D: -
DNA: TGTGCCAGCAGTGAAGAGGACACCTACGAGCAGTACTTC
CDR3: CASSEEDTYEQYF

size: -
V: TRBV7-2
J: TRBJ2-7
D: TRBD1
DNA: TGTGCCAGCAGCTTACCACCAGGCAGGGGGGAGCAGTACTTC
CDR3: CASSLPPGRGEQYF

size: -
V: TRBV11-2
J: TRBJ2-7
D: TRBD1
DNA: TGTGCCAGCAGCTCCGGGACAGGGGACTACGAGCAGTACTTC
CDR3: CASSSGTGDYEQYF

size: -
V: TRBV19
J: TRBJ1-1
D: TRBD1
DNA: TGTGCCAGTAAGCAGGGGGCTGAAGCTTTCTTT
CDR3: CASKQGAEAFF

size: once
V: TRBV9
J: TRBJ1-2
D: -
DNA: TGTGCCAGCAGCGTTAAGCCGGGGAGCGGCTACACCTTC
CDR3: CASSVKPGSGYTF